This T cell receptor (beta chain) was observed in a study of beta chain features in type 1 diabetes. Study conclusions and caveats: In every one of the four CD4+ subsets, TCRB CDR3s were moderately but significantly shorter in Type 1 diabetes patients.

The CDR3 length is 13 residues. Germline CDR1 reads ENHRY; CDR2 reads SYGVKD. The J segment lost 6 bases and the V segment lost 2 bases, leaving 2 bases of the junction unmatched. Reverse transcription of all isolated RNA meant that expressed TCRB transcripts were sequenced. Assay: immunoSEQ multiplex PCR; the TCRdb copy retains only in-frame clones and omits some. Altogether about 150,000 clones are present, roughly 8% being singletons, with the ten largest covering 0.65%. This clone was seen many times. Antigen specificity is unknown. This clonotype was sampled from a man younger than 35 in good health. V gene TRBV10-3 combines with J gene TRBJ1-2; 8 bases line up with TRBD1. Sequencing used central memory CD4+ T cells from blood. In nucleotides, the CDR3 is TGTGCCATCAGTGAGAGGGGACAGGATGGCTACACCTTC. Residues: CAISERGQDGYTF.